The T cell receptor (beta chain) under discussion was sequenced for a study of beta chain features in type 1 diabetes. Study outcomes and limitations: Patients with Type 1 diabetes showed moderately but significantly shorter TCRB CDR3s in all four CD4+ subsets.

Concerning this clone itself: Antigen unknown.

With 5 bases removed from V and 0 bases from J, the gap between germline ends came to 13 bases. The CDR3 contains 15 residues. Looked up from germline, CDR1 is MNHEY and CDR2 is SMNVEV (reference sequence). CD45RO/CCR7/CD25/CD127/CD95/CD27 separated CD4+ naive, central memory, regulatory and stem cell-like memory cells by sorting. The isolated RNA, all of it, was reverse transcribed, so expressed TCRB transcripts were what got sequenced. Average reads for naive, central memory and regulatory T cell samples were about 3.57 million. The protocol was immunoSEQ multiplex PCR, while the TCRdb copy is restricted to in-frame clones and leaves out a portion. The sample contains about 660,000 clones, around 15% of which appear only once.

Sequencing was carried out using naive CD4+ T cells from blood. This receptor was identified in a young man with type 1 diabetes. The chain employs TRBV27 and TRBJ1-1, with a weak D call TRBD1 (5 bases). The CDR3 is CASSRPDMMNTEAFF. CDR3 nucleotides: TGTGCCAGCAGTCGCCCGGACATGATGAACACTGAAGCTTTCTTT.